This section outlines one T cell receptor beta chain sequence together with its context. Its specificity is unknown. This specimen belongs to a study of shared clonotypes between healthy human individuals. Study-level results: Sequencing depth was a factor that was expected to affect clonotype sharing among donors.

Measured with immunoSEQ multiplex PCR; TCRdb has only the in-frame clones, and not every one. Seen here are 2.3 million or so clones, 85% to 95% observed once, and the top ten hold under 0.45%. V lost 1 base and J 2 bases, leaving 11 bases between the germline ends. CDR1 is GTSNPN, CDR2 SVGIG, per germline (reference sequence). The CDR3 length is 14 residues. The chain carries TRBV30 and TRBJ1-2, with D unclear. This receptor was taken from a man between 18 and 29 years old in good health. Some clones in this sample may be carry-over from other donors' samples. What was sequenced was naive CD4+ T cells from PBMCs. Subset specified: CD45RA+ positively selected. CDR3 DNA: TGTGCCTGGAGTGAAGGCCTGGGCAACTATGGCTACACCTTC. This gives the protein CAWSEGLGNYGYTF.